The TCR beta chain under discussion was sequenced for a study of Ad26.COV2.S vaccination and SARS-CoV-2 variants. Germline V gives CDR1 LGHNA, CDR2 YSLEER. The CDR3 loop spans 14 amino acids. V lost 5 bases and J 4 bases, leaving 13 bases between the germline ends. Comment on this clone: The antigen is undetermined.

Profiling relied on immunoSEQ multiplex PCR, and the TCRdb table lists in-frame clones only, not all of them. The top ten clones hold approximately 4% of a sample with 350,000 to 500,000 clones, 88% of them seen once. The study, taken as a whole, reports: Breadth, reportedly substantial, characterized the spike-specific CD8+ and CD4+ T cell responses after vaccination. Analyses of TCR breadth and depth may have underestimated total T cell responses.

This sample's treatment: about 20 received Ad26.COV2.S at low or high dose, single or two shots; several received placebo; per-sample allocation not given. Sampling happened 63 days after the first vaccine or placebo injection. This receptor was identified in a person between 18 and 65 years old who received the Ad26.COV2.S COVID-19 vaccine or a placebo. The sample was peripheral blood, taken in a trial of Ad26.COV2.S vaccine versus placebo. The V and J genes are TRBV4-3 and TRBJ2-3, with D unclear. CDR3 sequence: CASSTRLYADTQYF. The CDR3 bases are TGCGCCAGCAGCACCCGACTGTATGCAGATACGCAGTATTTT.